The source of this TCR beta chain is a study of blood T cell repertoires in COVID-19. In assigning cohorts, the study relied on participant-reported clinical history. The data were produced by immunoSEQ multiplex PCR, yet TCRdb's version contains in-frame clones alone and is incomplete. The sample lists around 400,000 clones; 70% to 90% were seen once. The sequenced sample was PBMCs or T cells enriched from blood (not recorded which). This receptor was obtained from a woman aged 18-35 years who had been exposed to COVID-19.

The CDR3 nucleotides are TGTGCCTGGATCGGGGGTGGCCAAGGCTACGAGCAGTACTTC. Translating it yields CAWIGGGQGYEQYF. The chain recombines TRBV30 with TRBJ2-7, with D possibly matching TRBD2 (6 bases). V dropped 4 bases and J dropped 3 bases, with 16 bases sitting between them. CDR3 length: 14 residues. Per germline, CDR1 GTSNPN and CDR2 SVGIG (reference sequence).